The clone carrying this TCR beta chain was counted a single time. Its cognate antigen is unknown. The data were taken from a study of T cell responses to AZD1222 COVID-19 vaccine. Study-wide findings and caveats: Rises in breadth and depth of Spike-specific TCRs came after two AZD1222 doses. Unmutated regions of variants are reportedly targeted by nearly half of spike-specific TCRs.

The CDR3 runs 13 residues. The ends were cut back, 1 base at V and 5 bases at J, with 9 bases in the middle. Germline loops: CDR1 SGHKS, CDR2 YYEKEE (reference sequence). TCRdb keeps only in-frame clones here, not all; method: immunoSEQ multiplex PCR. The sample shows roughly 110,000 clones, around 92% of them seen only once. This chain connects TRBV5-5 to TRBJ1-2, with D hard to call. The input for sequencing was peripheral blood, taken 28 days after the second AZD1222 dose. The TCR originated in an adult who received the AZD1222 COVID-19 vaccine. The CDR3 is CASSLMRDYGYTF. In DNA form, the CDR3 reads TGTGCCAGCAGCTTGATGCGAGATTATGGCTACACCTTC.